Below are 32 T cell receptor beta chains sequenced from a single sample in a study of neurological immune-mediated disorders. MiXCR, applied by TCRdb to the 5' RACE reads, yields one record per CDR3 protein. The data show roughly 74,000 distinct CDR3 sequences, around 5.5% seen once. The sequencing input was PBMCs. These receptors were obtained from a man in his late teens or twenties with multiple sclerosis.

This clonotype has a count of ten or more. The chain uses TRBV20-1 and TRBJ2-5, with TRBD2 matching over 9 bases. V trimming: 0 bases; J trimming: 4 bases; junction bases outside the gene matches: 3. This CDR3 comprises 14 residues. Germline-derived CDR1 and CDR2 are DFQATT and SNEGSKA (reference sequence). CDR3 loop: CSARDQLAGETQYF. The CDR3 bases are TGCAGTGCTAGAGATCAACTAGCGGGAGAGACCCAGTACTTC.

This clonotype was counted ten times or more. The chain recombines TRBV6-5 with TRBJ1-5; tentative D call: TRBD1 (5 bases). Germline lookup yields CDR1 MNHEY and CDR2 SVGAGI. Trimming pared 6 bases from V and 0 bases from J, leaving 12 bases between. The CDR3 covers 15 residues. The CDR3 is CASRVTGVSNQPQHF. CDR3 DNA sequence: TGTGCCAGCAGGGTAACAGGCGTTAGCAATCAGCCCCAGCATTTT.

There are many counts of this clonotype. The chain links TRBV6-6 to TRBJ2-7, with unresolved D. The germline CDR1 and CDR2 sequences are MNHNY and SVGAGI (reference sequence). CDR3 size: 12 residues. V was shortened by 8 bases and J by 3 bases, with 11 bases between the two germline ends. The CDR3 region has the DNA TGTGCCAGCCTTAGCAGCTACTACGAGCAGTACTTC. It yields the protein CASLSSYYEQYF.

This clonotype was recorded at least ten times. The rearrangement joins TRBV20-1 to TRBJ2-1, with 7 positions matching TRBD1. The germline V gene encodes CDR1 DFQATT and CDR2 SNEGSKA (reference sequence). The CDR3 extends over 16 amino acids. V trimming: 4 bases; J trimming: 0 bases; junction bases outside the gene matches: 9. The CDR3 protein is CSATSTTGSSYNEQFF. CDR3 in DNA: TGCAGTGCTACCTCCACGACAGGGAGCTCCTACAATGAGCAGTTCTTC.

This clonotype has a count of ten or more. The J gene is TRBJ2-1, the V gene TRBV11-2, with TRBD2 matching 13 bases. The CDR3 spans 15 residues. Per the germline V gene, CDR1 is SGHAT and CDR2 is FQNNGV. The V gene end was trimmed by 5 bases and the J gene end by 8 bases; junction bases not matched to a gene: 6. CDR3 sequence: CASSELAGGPYEQFF. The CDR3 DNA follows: TGTGCCAGCAGCGAACTAGCGGGGGGGCCGTATGAGCAGTTCTTC.

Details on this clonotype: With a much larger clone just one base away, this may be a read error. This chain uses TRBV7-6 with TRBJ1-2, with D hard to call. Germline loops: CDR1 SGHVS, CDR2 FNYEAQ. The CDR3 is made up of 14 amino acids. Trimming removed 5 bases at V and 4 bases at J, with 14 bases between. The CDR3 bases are TGTGCCAGCAGCCCCCAAAAGGGCGGCTATGGCTACACCTTC. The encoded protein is CASSPQKGGYGYTF.

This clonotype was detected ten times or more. In nucleotides, the CDR3 is TGTGCCAGCAGCTCCCATACTAGCGGGAGGAACACCGGGGAGCTGTTTTTT. Protein product: CASSSHTSGRNTGELFF. This chain joins TRBV7-2 and TRBJ2-2; TRBD2 aligns across 11 bases. The junction had 5 bases not matched to a gene; V was cut back by 4 bases and J by 1 base. The CDR3 loop spans 17 amino acids. Germline CDR1 and CDR2: SGHTA and FQGNSA.

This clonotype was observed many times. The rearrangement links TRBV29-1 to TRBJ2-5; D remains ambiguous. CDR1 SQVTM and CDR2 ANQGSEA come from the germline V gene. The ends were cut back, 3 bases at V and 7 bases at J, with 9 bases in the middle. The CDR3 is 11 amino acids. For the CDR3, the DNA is TGCAGCGTTGATCGGTTAGGGACCCAGTACTTC. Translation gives CSVDRLGTQYF.

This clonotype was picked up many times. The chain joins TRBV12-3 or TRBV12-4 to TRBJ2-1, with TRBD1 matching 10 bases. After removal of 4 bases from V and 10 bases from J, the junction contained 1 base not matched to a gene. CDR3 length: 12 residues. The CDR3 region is CASSWTGGEQFF. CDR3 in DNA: TGTGCCAGCAGTTGGACAGGGGGAGAGCAGTTCTTC.

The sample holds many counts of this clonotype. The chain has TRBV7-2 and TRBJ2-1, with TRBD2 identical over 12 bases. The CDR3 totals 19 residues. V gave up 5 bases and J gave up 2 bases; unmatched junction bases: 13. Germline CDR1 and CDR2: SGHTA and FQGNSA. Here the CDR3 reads CASSQRGLAGPITYNEQFF. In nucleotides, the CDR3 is TGTGCCAGCAGCCAACGAGGACTAGCGGGACCGATTACCTACAATGAGCAGTTCTTC.

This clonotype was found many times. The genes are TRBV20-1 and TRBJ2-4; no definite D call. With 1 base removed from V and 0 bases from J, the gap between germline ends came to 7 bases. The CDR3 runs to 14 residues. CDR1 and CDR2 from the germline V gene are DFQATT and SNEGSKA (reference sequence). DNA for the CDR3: TGCAGTGCTAGAGCCAGAATAGCCAAAAACATTCAGTACTTC. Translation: CSARARIAKNIQYF.

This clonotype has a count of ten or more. CDR3: CASSPPFLQGANTGELFF. In DNA form, the CDR3 reads TGTGCCAGCTCACCACCATTCCTACAGGGAGCGAACACCGGGGAGCTGTTTTTT. This chain connects TRBV18 to TRBJ2-2; D possibly corresponds to TRBD1 (6 bases). The V end was cut by 0 bases, the J end by 0 bases, with 14 bases between. The CDR3 contains 18 residues. Germline loops: CDR1 KGHSH, CDR2 LQKENI.

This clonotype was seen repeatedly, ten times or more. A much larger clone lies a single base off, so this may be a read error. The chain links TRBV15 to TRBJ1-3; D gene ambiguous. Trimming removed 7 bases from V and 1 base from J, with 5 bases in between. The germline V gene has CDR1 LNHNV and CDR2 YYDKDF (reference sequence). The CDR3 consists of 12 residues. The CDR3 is CATTKSGNTIYF. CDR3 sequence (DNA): TGTGCCACCACAAAATCTGGAAACACCATATATTTT.

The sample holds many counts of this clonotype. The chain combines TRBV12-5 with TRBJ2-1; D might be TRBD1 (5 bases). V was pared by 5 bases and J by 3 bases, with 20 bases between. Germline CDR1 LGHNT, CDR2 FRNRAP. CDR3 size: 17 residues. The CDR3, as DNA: TGTGCTAGTGGTAAGACAGCCCTCTCGGACCTCTACAATGAGCAGTTCTTC. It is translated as CASGKTALSDLYNEQFF.

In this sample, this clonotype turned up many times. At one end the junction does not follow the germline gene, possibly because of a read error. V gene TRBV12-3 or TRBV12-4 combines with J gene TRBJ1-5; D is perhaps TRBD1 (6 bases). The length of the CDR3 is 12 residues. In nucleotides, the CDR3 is TGTGCCAGCAGTGAGGGGGAGAGTTTCCAGAATTTT. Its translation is CASSEGESFQNF.

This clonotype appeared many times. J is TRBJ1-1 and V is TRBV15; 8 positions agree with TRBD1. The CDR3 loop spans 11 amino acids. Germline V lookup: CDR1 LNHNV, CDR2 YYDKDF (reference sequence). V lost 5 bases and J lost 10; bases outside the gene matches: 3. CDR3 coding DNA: TGTGCCACCAGCGACAGGGGATTAGCTTTCTTT. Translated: CATSDRGLAFF.

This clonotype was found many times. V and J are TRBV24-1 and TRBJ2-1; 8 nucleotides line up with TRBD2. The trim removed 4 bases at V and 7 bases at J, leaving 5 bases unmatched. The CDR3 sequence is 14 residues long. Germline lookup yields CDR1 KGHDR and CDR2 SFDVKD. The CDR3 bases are TGTGCCACCAGTGACCAGGGACTAGTTAATGAGCAGTTCTTC. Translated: CATSDQGLVNEQFF.

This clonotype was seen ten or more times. This chain's CDR3 is CSARPLAGGPSGQETQYF. The CDR3 DNA sequence: TGCAGTGCTAGACCGCTAGCGGGAGGGCCGTCGGGACAAGAGACCCAGTACTTC. The chain couples TRBV20-1 to TRBJ2-5, with 12 bases lining up with TRBD2. This CDR3 is built from 18 residues. V was pared by 2 bases and J by 2 bases, with 12 bases of the junction left unmatched. Germline lookup yields CDR1 DFQATT and CDR2 SNEGSKA (reference sequence).

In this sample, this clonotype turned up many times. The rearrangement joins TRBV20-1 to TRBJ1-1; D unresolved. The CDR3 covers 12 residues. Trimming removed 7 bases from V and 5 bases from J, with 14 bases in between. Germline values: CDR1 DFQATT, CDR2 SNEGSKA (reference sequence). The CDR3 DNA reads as TGCAGTGGCGGCGGACCGGGGACTGAAGCTTTCTTT. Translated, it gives CSGGGPGTEAFF.

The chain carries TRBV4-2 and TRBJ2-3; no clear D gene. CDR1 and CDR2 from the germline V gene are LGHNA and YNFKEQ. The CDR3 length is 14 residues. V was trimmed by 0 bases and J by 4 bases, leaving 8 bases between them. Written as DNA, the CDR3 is TGTGCCAGCAGCCAAGATTCCTACTCAGATACGCAGTATTTT. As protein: CASSQDSYSDTQYF.

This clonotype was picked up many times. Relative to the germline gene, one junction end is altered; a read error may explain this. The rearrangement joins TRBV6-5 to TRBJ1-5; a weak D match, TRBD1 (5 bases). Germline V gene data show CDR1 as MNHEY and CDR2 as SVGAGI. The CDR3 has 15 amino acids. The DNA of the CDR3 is TGTGCCAGCAGTTATAGAGGGGATAGCAATCAGCCCCAGAATTTT. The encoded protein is CASSYRGDSNQPQNF.

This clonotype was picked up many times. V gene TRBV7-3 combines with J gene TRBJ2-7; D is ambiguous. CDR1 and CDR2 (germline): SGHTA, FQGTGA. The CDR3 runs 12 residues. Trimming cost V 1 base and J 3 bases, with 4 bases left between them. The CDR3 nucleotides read TGTGCCAGCAGCTTAAATGGCTACGAGCAGTACTTC. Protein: CASSLNGYEQYF.

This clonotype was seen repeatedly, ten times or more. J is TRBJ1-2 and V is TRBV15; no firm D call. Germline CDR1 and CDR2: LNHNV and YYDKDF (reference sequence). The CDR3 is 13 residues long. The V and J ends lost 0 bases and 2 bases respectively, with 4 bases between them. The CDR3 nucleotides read TGTGCCACCAGCAGAGAGTCCAACTATGGCTACACCTTC. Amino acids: CATSRESNYGYTF.

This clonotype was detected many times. Written as DNA, the CDR3 is TGTGCCAGCAGCCCGGGACAGGCAATTAATGAAAAACTGTTTTTT. Translation gives CASSPGQAINEKLFF. V usage is TRBV7-2 and J usage is TRBJ1-4; 8 bases are a match to TRBD1. Germline V gene data show CDR1 as SGHTA and CDR2 as FQGNSA. J lost 4 bases, V lost 5 bases, and 6 bases had no gene match. The CDR3 is made up of 15 amino acids.

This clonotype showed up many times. The DNA of the CDR3 is TGTGCCAGCAGCGCGGGGGAGGGCACAGATACGCAGTATTTT. Translating gives CASSAGEGTDTQYF. The V gene is TRBV13, the J gene TRBJ2-3; 7 bases are a match to TRBD2. Looked up from germline, CDR1 is PRHDT and CDR2 is FYEKMQ (reference sequence). The junction had 3 bases not matched to a gene; V was cut back by 5 bases and J by 1 base. The CDR3 contains 14 residues.

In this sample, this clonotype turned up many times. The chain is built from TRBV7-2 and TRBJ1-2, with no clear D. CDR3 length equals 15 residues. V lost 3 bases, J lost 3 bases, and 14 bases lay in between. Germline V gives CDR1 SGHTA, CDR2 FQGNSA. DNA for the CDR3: TGTGCCAGCAGCTTGGTTGGGCTCCCGGACTATGGCTACACCTTC. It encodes CASSLVGLPDYGYTF.

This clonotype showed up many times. For the CDR3, the DNA is TGTGCCAGCAGTTTAGGTTCCAGGTTGAACACTGAAGCTTTCTTT. Translated: CASSLGSRLNTEAFF. The chain joins TRBV12-3 or TRBV12-4 to TRBJ1-1; D is uncertain. Trimming cost V 1 base and J 0 bases, with 9 bases left between them. CDR3 size: 15 residues.

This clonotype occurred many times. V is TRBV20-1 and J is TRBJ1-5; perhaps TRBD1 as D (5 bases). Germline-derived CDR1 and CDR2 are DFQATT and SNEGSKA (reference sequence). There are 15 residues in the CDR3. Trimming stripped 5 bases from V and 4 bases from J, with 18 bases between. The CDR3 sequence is CSAVPGSGLNQPQHF. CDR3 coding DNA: TGCAGTGCTGTACCAGGTTCAGGGTTAAATCAGCCCCAGCATTTT.

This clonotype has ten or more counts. Here the CDR3 reads CSARTGDKLGFF. CDR3 DNA: TGCAGTGCGAGGACAGGCGATAAATTGGGTTTCTTT. The rearrangement joins TRBV20-1 to TRBJ1-1, with TRBD1 matching 7 bases. The CDR3 sequence is 12 residues long. Per germline, CDR1 DFQATT and CDR2 SNEGSKA (reference sequence). Trimming took 6 bases from V and 13 from J; bases not matched to a gene: 14.

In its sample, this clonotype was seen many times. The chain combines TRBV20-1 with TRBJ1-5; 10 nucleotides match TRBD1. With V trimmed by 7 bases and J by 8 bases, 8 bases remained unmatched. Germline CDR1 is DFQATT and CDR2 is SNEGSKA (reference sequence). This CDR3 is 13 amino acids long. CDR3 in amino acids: CSVGGQGFKPQHF. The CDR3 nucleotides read TGCAGTGTCGGGGGACAGGGGTTCAAGCCCCAGCATTTT.

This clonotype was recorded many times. In DNA, the CDR3 is TGTGCCAGCAGCTTAGCGACAGGGCTGAACACTGAAGCTTTCTTT. This encodes CASSLATGLNTEAFF. The chain couples TRBV7-2 to TRBJ1-1, with 7 nucleotides matching TRBD1. CDR1 is SGHTA, CDR2 FQGNSA, per germline. V lost 0 bases, J lost 0 bases, and 1 base stayed unmatched. This CDR3 is built from 15 residues.

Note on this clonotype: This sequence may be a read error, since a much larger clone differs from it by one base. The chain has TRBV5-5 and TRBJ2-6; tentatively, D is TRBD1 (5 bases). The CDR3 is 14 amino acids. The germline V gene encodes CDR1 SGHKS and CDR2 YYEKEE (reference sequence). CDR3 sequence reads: CASSLDPGAKVLTF. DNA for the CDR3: TGTGCCAGCAGCTTGGACCCTGGGGCCAAAGTCCTGACTTTC.